The 18 T cell receptor beta chains below come from one sample, sequenced in a study of breast tumors, draining lymph nodes, adjacent tissues (dated by TCRdb to the mid-2010s). Library method: multiplex PCR. The instrument given in TCRdb is Illumina HiSeq 2000. TCRdb ran its own pipeline on the public reads, namely fastp trimming at Q25 and MiXCR clone calling, and kept in-frame beta chains. Under each unique CDR3 protein, matching rows form one entry showing the most common genes and DNA. The sample data list 200,000 to 250,000 distinct CDR3 sequences, and less than 40% of these were observed just once. The top ten clonotypes cover over 3.5% of the sample. Lymph node samples came from the axillary draining lymph nodes of breast cancer patients. The sequencing sample was made of axillary lymph node tissue. The receptors derive from a female donor with breast cancer. Some clones in this sample may be carry-over from other donors' samples.

The chain recombines TRBV7-9 with TRBJ1-6; the match to TRBD1 covers 7 bases. The V segment lost 5 bases and the J segment 5 bases; nucleotides outside the gene matches: 6. The CDR3 runs 15 residues. Per germline, CDR1 SEHNR and CDR2 FQNEAQ (reference sequence). DNA for the CDR3: TGTGCCAGCAGCCACCGGGACAGAGATAATTCACCCCTCCACTTT. It codes for CASSHRDRDNSPLHF. The whole variable domain, filled in from reference TRBV7-9 and TRBJ1-6, reads DTGVSQNPRHKITKRGQNVTFRCDPISEHNRLYWYRQTLGQGPEFLTYFQNEAQLEKSRLLSDRFSAERPKGSFSTLEIQRTEQGDSAMYLCASSHRDRDNSPLHFGNGTRLTVT.

The chain employs TRBV29-1 and TRBJ2-7; the match to TRBD2 covers 11 bases. V lost 3 bases to trimming and J lost 7 bases; unmatched junction nucleotides: 8. In germline, CDR1 is SQVTM, CDR2 ANQGSEA. The CDR3 has 14 amino acids. In DNA form, the CDR3 reads TGCAGCGTTGAGATAGCGGGAGGGCCTGGGGAGCAGTACTTC. Translated, it gives CSVEIAGGPGEQYF.

This clonotype was detected many times. The V and J genes are TRBV7-2 and TRBJ2-3; 10 bases are shared with TRBD2. There are 19 residues in the CDR3. The germline V gene encodes CDR1 SGHTA and CDR2 FQGNSA. Unmatched junction bases numbered 15, after V lost 5 bases and J lost 1 base. The CDR3 bases are TGTGCCAGCAGCCCTACTTTCGGGGCTAGCGGGGGAGGCACAGATACGCAGTATTTT. Translating gives CASSPTFGASGGGTDTQYF.

This clonotype was counted many times. V gene TRBV20-1 combines with J gene TRBJ2-3; TRBD2 matches at 8 bases. The CDR3 runs to 13 residues. The J segment lost 1 base and the V segment lost 4 bases, leaving 1 base of the junction unmatched. Per germline, CDR1 DFQATT and CDR2 SNEGSKA (reference sequence). The CDR3 sequence is CSATLAGTDTQYF. The CDR3 nucleotides read TGCAGTGCTACACTAGCGGGCACAGATACGCAGTATTTT.

The V call is TRBV7-3, the J call TRBJ1-6; D is uncertain. The V gene's germline CDR1 is SGHTA and CDR2 FQGTGA. The germline V and J ends were trimmed by 5 bases and 8 bases, with 13 bases remaining between them. The CDR3 runs to 14 residues. The CDR3 here is CASSPISGDSPLHF. CDR3 bases: TGTGCCAGCAGCCCAATCAGCGGGGATTCACCCCTCCACTTT.

In this sample, this clonotype turned up many times. The chain has TRBV7-9 and TRBJ2-5, with D hard to call. The CDR3 length is 12 residues. The V end was cut by 5 bases, the J end by 1 base, with 5 bases between. Germline assignment: CDR1 SEHNR and CDR2 FQNEAQ (reference sequence). CDR3 region: CASSISQETQYF. In DNA form, the CDR3 reads TGTGCCAGCAGCATTTCCCAAGAGACCCAGTACTTC.

The table lists this clonotype with many counts. The J gene is TRBJ2-7, the V gene TRBV11-3; TRBD2 might be the D (6 bases). Germline V lookup: CDR1 SGHNT, CDR2 YENEEA. V lost 1 base and J lost 5, with 12 bases in between. The CDR3 extends over 14 amino acids. CDR3 region: CASSLVAGSNEQYF. CDR3 bases: TGTGCCAGCAGCTTAGTTGCCGGGAGTAACGAGCAGTACTTC.

This clonotype was counted at least ten times. The chain carries TRBV5-8 and TRBJ2-5; D remains ambiguous. Germline CDR1 SGHTS, CDR2 YDEGEE. V shed 1 base and J shed 5 bases, with 18 bases lying between them. This CDR3 has 16 residues. This CDR3 reads CASSLYGKRDFETQYF. Written as DNA, the CDR3 is TGTGCCAGCAGCTTGTACGGAAAGCGCGACTTTGAGACCCAGTACTTC.

This chain uses TRBV29-1 with TRBJ2-3, with 10 bases aligning to TRBD1. The CDR3 has 13 residues. Germline values: CDR1 SQVTM, CDR2 ANQGSEA. With 8 bases clipped from V and 5 bases from J, the junction kept 7 bases outside the gene matches. The CDR3 nucleotides read TGCAGCTTAGACAGGGGGCGCTTAGATACGCAGTATTTT. Amino acid sequence: CSLDRGRLDTQYF.

There are many counts of this clonotype. The rearrangement links TRBV18 to TRBJ2-5; 7 bases line up with TRBD1. CDR3 length equals 12 residues. Germline V gives CDR1 KGHSH, CDR2 LQKENI. The J segment lost 0 bases and the V segment lost 10 bases, leaving 2 bases of the junction unmatched. The CDR3: CATTGDQETQYF. CDR3 nucleotides: TGTGCCACCACAGGGGACCAAGAGACCCAGTACTTC.

The table lists this clonotype with many counts. The chain employs TRBV6-1 and TRBJ1-5, with D hard to call. The length of the CDR3 is 13 residues. Trimming pared 3 bases from V and 7 bases from J, leaving 10 bases between. The germline V gene encodes CDR1 MNHNS and CDR2 SASEGT. Here the CDR3 DNA reads TGTGCCAGCAGTGACAGGTCAGAGCAGCCCCAGCATTTT. Encoded protein: CASSDRSEQPQHF.

In its sample, this clonotype was seen many times. A much bigger clone sits one base away, suggesting this may be a read error. This chain connects TRBV7-2 to TRBJ2-6; maybe TRBD1 (6 bases). The CDR3 length is 15 residues. Per germline, CDR1 SGHTA and CDR2 FQGNSA. This CDR3 is CASSSGATGANVLPF. The CDR3 DNA sequence: TGTGCCAGCAGCTCAGGGGCCACTGGGGCCAACGTCCTGCCTTTC.

This chain uses TRBV25-1 with TRBJ1-2, with unresolved D. Trimming removed 1 base from V and 8 bases from J, with 11 bases in between. The CDR3 is made up of 13 amino acids. Germline V CDR1 and CDR2: MGHDK, SYGVNS. The DNA of the CDR3 is TGTGCCAGCAGTGAATCCGGGGTAGGCGGCTACACCTTC. It yields the protein CASSESGVGGYTF.

This clonotype was observed at least ten times. This chain joins TRBV6-1 and TRBJ1-5; the D gene is possibly TRBD1 (5 bases). The CDR3 runs to 16 residues. Germline V lookup: CDR1 MNHNS, CDR2 SASEGT. V was pared by 0 bases and J by 3 bases, with 12 bases between. This CDR3 is CASSEARTLNNQPQHF. The CDR3 DNA reads as TGTGCCAGCAGTGAAGCAAGGACACTAAACAATCAGCCCCAGCATTTT.

CDR3 nucleotides: TGTGCCACTGGACAGGGAAACACCATATATTTT. Residues: CATGQGNTIYF. The chain joins TRBV10-3 to TRBJ1-3; perhaps TRBD1 as D (6 bases). V was pared by 10 bases and J by 4 bases, with 8 bases between. This CDR3 comprises 11 residues. Germline CDR1 ENHRY, CDR2 SYGVKD.

Concerning this clonotype itself: A much bigger clone sits one base away, suggesting this may be a read error. The gene calls are TRBV5-1 and TRBJ2-7; TRBD2 matches 8 bases. In germline, CDR1 is SGHRS, CDR2 YFSETQ. The CDR3 runs to 14 residues. J was trimmed by 1 base and V by 2 bases; bases with no gene match: 2. The DNA for the CDR3 is TGCGCCAGCAGCTTTAGCGGGATGTCCTACGAGCAGTACTTC. This codes for CASSFSGMSYEQYF.

In this sample, this clonotype turned up many times. The rearrangement joins TRBV5-1 to TRBJ2-3, with TRBD1 matching 10 bases. CDR1 and CDR2 from the germline V gene are SGHRS and YFSETQ. This CDR3 has 13 amino acids. V was pared by 6 bases and J by 4 bases, with 2 bases of the junction left unmatched. CDR3 in DNA: TGCGCCAGCAAGACAGGGGGCGCAGATACGCAGTATTTT. Translation: CASKTGGADTQYF.

V gene TRBV11-2 combines with J gene TRBJ1-1; D unresolved. Trimming left V 0 bases short and J 4 bases short, with 9 bases between. Germline V CDR1 and CDR2: SGHAT, FQNNGV. There are 14 residues in the CDR3. In nucleotides, the CDR3 is TGTGCCAGCAGCTTAGAGGGTCGTGGCACTGAAGCTTTCTTT. Its protein is CASSLEGRGTEAFF.